One and the same sample provided the 5 T cell receptor beta chains below, sequenced in a study of cytomegalovirus exposure and HLA in healthy donors. The PCR made use of 60 Vbeta and 13 Jbeta primers. TCRdb's copy holds only in-frame clones and misses some; the assay was immunoSEQ multiplex PCR. The table includes 130,000 to 150,000 clones, around 85% detected once. The specimen sequenced was PBMCs. The receptors originated from a man in his forties in good health and CMV-seropositive.

This chain connects TRBV28 to TRBJ1-1; 10 positions match TRBD1. This CDR3 region has 15 residues. Germline CDR1 is MDHEN and CDR2 is SYDVKM. The V gene end was trimmed by 8 bases and the J gene end by 4 bases; junction bases not matched to a gene: 10. In nucleotides, the CDR3 is TGTGCCAGCGGATCAGCCGGGACAGGGGTCACTGAAGCTTTCTTT. This codes for CASGSAGTGVTEAFF. Full variable domain (rest looked up from reference TRBV28 and TRBJ1-1): DVKVTQSSRYLVKRTGEKVFLECVQDMDHENMFWYRQDPGLGLRLIYFSYDVKMKEKGDIPEGYSVSREKKERFSLILESASTNQTSMYLCASGSAGTGVTEAFFGQGTRLTVV.

This clone was counted a single time. The rearrangement uses TRBV7-2 and TRBJ1-5, with 7 bases identical to TRBD1. Germline values: CDR1 SGHTA, CDR2 FQGNSA. V dropped 4 bases and J dropped 4; count of bases not matched to a gene: 7. The length of the CDR3 is 15 residues. The CDR3 nucleotides read TGTGCCAGCAGCTATAATTCAGGGGGAAATCAGCCCCAGCATTTT. This sequence encodes CASSYNSGGNQPQHF.

The chain links TRBV7-3 to TRBJ1-6; D gene uncertain. Germline V CDR1 and CDR2: SGHTA, FQGTGA. V lost 2 bases and J lost 8, with 7 bases in between. The length of the CDR3 is 13 residues. The CDR3 nucleotides are TGTGCCAGCAGCTTATACACCGATTCACCCCTCCACTTT. Translated, it gives CASSLYTDSPLHF. Looking up the rest from reference TRBV7-3 and TRBJ1-6 gives the full variable domain: GAGVSQTPSNKVTEKGKYVELRCDPISGHTALYWYRQSLGQGPEFLIYFQGTGAADDSGLPNDRFFAVRPEGSVSTLKIQRTERGDSAVYLCASSLYTDSPLHFGNGTRLTVT.

V gene TRBV2 combines with J gene TRBJ1-1; TRBD1 is a possible D gene (6 bases). The CDR3 runs 14 residues. CDR1 is SNHLY and CDR2 is FYNNEI in the germline V gene. The V end was cut by 4 bases, the J end by 3 bases, with 12 bases between. The CDR3 DNA reads TGTGCCAGCAGTGCCCTGACAGGAGACACTGAAGCTTTCTTT. Its translation is CASSALTGDTEAFF.

The chain joins TRBV6-5 to TRBJ1-2; 12 nucleotides match TRBD1. There are 14 residues in the CDR3. The ends lost 7 bases at V and 4 bases at J; junction bases unmatched: 4. CDR1 and CDR2 (germline): MNHEY, SVGAGI. DNA for the CDR3: TGTGCCAGCACCGGGACAGGGGGCGCCTATGGCTACACCTTC. Amino acids: CASTGTGGAYGYTF.